Each of the 9 T cell receptor beta chains below was sequenced from the same sample in a study of beta chain features in type 1 diabetes. Study-wide results and limits: Researchers report that Type 1 diabetes patients had moderately but significantly shorter TCRB CDR3s across all four CD4+ subsets.

The antigens these receptors bind are not known. The study reverse transcribed the entire isolated RNA, so it sequenced expressed TCRB transcripts. Profiled with immunoSEQ multiplex PCR; TCRdb holds only in-frame clones, not every one. The data contain a few hundred thousand clones, less than 15% of them singletons. Sequenced: naive CD4+ T cells from blood. All receptors come from a woman aged 18-29 years with type 1 diabetes.

The sample holds a few counts of this clone. The CDR3 DNA sequence: TGCAGCGTTGTACCGGGAGCAGATACGCAGTATTTT. It encodes CSVVPGADTQYF. This chain connects TRBV29-1 to TRBJ2-3, with D possibly TRBD2 on 6 matching bases. The ends were cut back, 4 bases at V and 4 bases at J, with 9 bases in the middle. This CDR3 region has 12 residues. From germline, CDR1 is SQVTM and CDR2 ANQGSEA.

The chain carries TRBV27 and TRBJ2-1; TRBD2 agrees at 10 bases. Germline lookup yields CDR1 MNHEY and CDR2 SMNVEV (reference sequence). There are 16 residues in the CDR3. V lost 4 bases, J lost 4 bases, and 7 bases stayed unmatched. This CDR3 reads CASSSQGTSEYNEQFF. CDR3 nucleotide sequence: TGTGCCAGCAGTTCACAGGGGACTAGCGAGTACAATGAGCAGTTCTTC.

This clone was observed a handful of times. This chain links TRBV9 with TRBJ2-2; 8 positions match TRBD2. This CDR3 spans 15 amino acids. Germline loops: CDR1 SGDLS, CDR2 YYNGEE. The junction had 8 bases not matched to a gene; V was cut back by 3 bases and J by 7 bases. For the CDR3, the DNA is TGTGCCAGCAGCGGCTTTAGCGGGACAATCGGGGAGCTGTTTTTT. Its translation: CASSGFSGTIGELFF.

This sequence joins TRBV2 and TRBJ2-1; 9 nucleotides match TRBD1. This CDR3 has 14 amino acids. Per germline, CDR1 SNHLY and CDR2 FYNNEI. Trimming took 8 bases from V and 2 from J; bases not matched to a gene: 4. The CDR3 region has the DNA TGTGCCAGCGAGGGACAGGGCCCCTACAATGAGCAGTTCTTC. Protein: CASEGQGPYNEQFF.

The chain carries TRBV7-9 and TRBJ2-7, with D perhaps TRBD1 (5 bases). The CDR3 covers 13 residues. Germline V lookup: CDR1 SEHNR, CDR2 FQNEAQ (reference sequence). V was pared by 5 bases and J by 9 bases, with 17 bases between. The CDR3 loop reads CASSPAGFAGQYV. In DNA, the CDR3 is TGTGCCAGCAGCCCAGCAGGGTTCGCCGGGCAGTACGTC.

There are a few counts of this clone. This chain uses TRBV14 with TRBJ2-3, with 10 bases lining up with TRBD2. The ends lost 0 bases at V and 3 bases at J; junction bases unmatched: 3. CDR1 SGHDN and CDR2 FVKESK come from the germline V gene. This CDR3 has 16 residues. This CDR3 reads CASSQDAGLATDTQYF. CDR3 DNA: TGTGCCAGCAGCCAAGATGCGGGACTAGCGACAGATACGCAGTATTTT.

This clone was found a few times. This chain links TRBV18 with TRBJ2-7; 8 positions agree with TRBD1. This CDR3 is built from 13 residues. The trim removed 5 bases at V and 2 bases at J, leaving 2 bases unmatched. The germline V gene has CDR1 KGHSH and CDR2 LQKENI. The CDR3 bases are TGTGCCAGCTCAGCGGACAGGGCCTACGAGCAGTACGTC. Its translation: CASSADRAYEQYV.

This clone was found a few times. This sequence joins TRBV4-2 and TRBJ2-3; 10 bases match TRBD2. This CDR3 has 14 residues. V dropped 6 bases and J dropped 2; count of bases not matched to a gene: 2. The germline V gene encodes CDR1 LGHNA and CDR2 YNFKEQ. CDR3 coding DNA: TGTGCCAGCAGAGCGGGAGGGCCCACAGATACGCAGTATTTT. It encodes CASRAGGPTDTQYF.

This clone was observed a handful of times. The chain joins TRBV15 to TRBJ2-3, with 9 nucleotides matching TRBD2. With V trimmed by 1 base and J by 14 bases, 10 bases remained unmatched. From germline, CDR1 is LNHNV and CDR2 YYDKDF (reference sequence). The CDR3 runs to 14 residues. The CDR3, as DNA: TGTGCCACCAGCAGAGGTATTAGCGGGAGTGCGGGGTATTTT. Translated, it gives CATSRGISGSAGYF.